Listed below are T cell receptor beta chains from one sample, sequenced in a study of blood T cell repertoires in COVID-19. Only in-frame clones appear in the TCRdb table, and some are missing; sequencing was by immunoSEQ multiplex PCR. The table records about 240,000 clones, approximately 85% of them present only once. The sequenced material came from peripheral blood. The source is an older woman with active or convalescent COVID-19. CDR3s include the opening cysteine and the closing phenylalanine or tryptophan. The D gene is left open where the match is weak. Size values are once, few and many counts, or a class for expanded clones, and some rows have none.

v_gene	j_gene	abundance	d_gene	CDR3nt	CDR3aa
TRBV5-1	TRBJ1-6	NA	TRBD1	TGCGCCAGCAGCCGAATGGACAGGGCGGGTAATTCACCCCTCCACTTT	CASSRMDRAGNSPLHF
TRBV2	TRBJ1-2	NA	TRBD1	TGTGCCAGCAACCCCGACCTGACAGGGGACTATGGCTACACCTTC	CASNPDLTGDYGYTF
TRBV4-1	TRBJ2-1	few	TRBD2	TGCGCCAGCAGCCAGACGCGGGGGGGATCCTACAATGAGCAGTTCTTC	CASSQTRGGSYNEQFF
TRBV19	TRBJ1-6	NA	NA	TGTGCCAGTAGTATGATTCAGTCGGGTAATTCACCCCTCCACTTT	CASSMIQSGNSPLHF
TRBV5-1	TRBJ2-5	NA	TRBD2	TGCGCCAGCAGCTCTTTAGCGGGGGGATCAGAGACCCAGTACTTC	CASSSLAGGSETQYF
TRBV19	TRBJ1-5	NA	NA	TGTGCCAGTAGTATCAGACGCGGCGATCAGCCCCAGCATTTT	CASSIRRGDQPQHF
TRBV7-3	TRBJ1-1	NA	NA	TGTGCCAGCAGCTTAAATGTAAACACTGAAGCTTTCTTT	CASSLNVNTEAFF
TRBV6-2/TRBV6-3	TRBJ2-3	NA	NA	TGTGCCAGCAGCCGAGCGGGCTCTAACACAGATACGCAGTATTTT	CASSRAGSNTDTQYF
TRBV7-9	TRBJ1-2	once	NA	TGTGCCAGCAGCGGGGGGTATGGCTACACCTTC	CASSGGYGYTF
TRBV29-1	TRBJ1-2	many	NA	TGCAGCGTTGTCTCTATGGGGAGGGATGGCTACACCTTC	CSVVSMGRDGYTF
TRBV5-6	TRBJ2-2	NA	NA	TGTGCCAGCAGGGCCCGGGTAGCCGTAGGCGGGGAGCTGTTTTTT	CASRARVAVGGELFF
TRBV6-5	TRBJ1-4	NA	NA	TGTGCCAGCAGTTACTCGATACAGGGACATGAAAAACTGTTTTTT	CASSYSIQGHEKLFF
TRBV16	TRBJ1-5	NA	NA	TGTGCCAGCAGCCAATTCCAGGCTAGCAATCAGCCCCAGCATTTT	CASSQFQASNQPQHF
TRBV18	TRBJ2-7	few	NA	TGTGCCAGCTCACCAGGATCAGGGAGGACCTACGAGCAGTACTTC	CASSPGSGRTYEQYF
TRBV1	TRBJ2-7	few	NA	TGCACCAGCGGGACTTCGGGGGAGCAGTACTTC	CTSGTSGEQYF
TRBV18	TRBJ2-1	NA	NA	TGTGCCAGCTCAGCCCGTAAGCTCGGGGGGCCCGATGAGCAGTTCTTC	CASSARKLGGPDEQFF
TRBV6-5	TRBJ2-2	NA	NA	TGTGCCAGCAACTCAGGGGTAACCGGGGAGCTGTTTTTT	CASNSGVTGELFF
TRBV7-9	TRBJ1-2	NA	TRBD1	TGTGCCAGCAGCTTGGGACAGGTCTATGGCTACACCTTC	CASSLGQVYGYTF
TRBV12-3/TRBV12-4	TRBJ1-1	NA	NA	TGTGCCAGCAGTCCCCTTTACACTGAAGCTTTCTTT	CASSPLYTEAFF
TRBV30	TRBJ1-6	NA	TRBD1	TGTGCCTGGAGTCCCGGACAGGGCCCAAATTCACCCCTCCACTTT	CAWSPGQGPNSPLHF
TRBV11-2	TRBJ2-3	NA	NA	TGTGCCAGCAGCTTTCAAAGCGGTACGCAGTATTTT	CASSFQSGTQYF
TRBV30	TRBJ1-4	NA	NA	TGTGCCTGGAGTCCAACAGGGTTGACAAATGAAAAACTGTTTTTT	CAWSPTGLTNEKLFF